These 3 T cell receptor beta chains originate from one sample sequenced in a study of technical replicates of blood from a few donors. The assay was immunoSEQ multiplex PCR, and TCRdb's table has in-frame clones only and misses some. The table includes about 57,000 clones, about 87% detected once. Sequenced input: PBMCs. These receptors originate from a human donor in good health. Some clones in this sample may be carry-over from other donors' samples.

V gene TRBV21-1 combines with J gene TRBJ2-7; TRBD1, as called in the table, went unchecked against the DNA. TRBV21-1 represents a pseudogene. This CDR3 is built from 14 residues. The CDR3 spells CASRSRTGEGEQYF. DNA of the CDR3: TGTGCCAGCAGATCTCGGACAGGAGAGGGCGAGCAGTACTTC.

A single count supports this clone. This chain joins TRBV9 and TRBJ2-7, with 7 bases fitting TRBD2. J lost 1 base, V lost 0 bases, and 7 bases had no gene match. Germline values: CDR1 SGDLS, CDR2 YYNGEE. The CDR3 consists of 16 residues. The CDR3 loop is CASSVGAGVASYEQYF. In DNA form, the CDR3 reads TGTGCCAGCAGCGTAGGCGCGGGGGTCGCATCCTACGAGCAGTACTTC. The entire variable domain, with the rest obtained from reference TRBV9 and TRBJ2-7, is as follows: DSGVTQTPKHLITATGQRVTLRCSPRSGDLSVYWYQQSLDQGLQFLIQYYNGEERAKGNILERFSAQQFPDLHSELNLSSLELGDSALYFCASSVGAGVASYEQYFGPGTRLTVT.

The chain is built from TRBV9 and TRBJ2-1, with D perhaps TRBD2 (5 bases). The CDR3 totals 17 residues. Germline CDR1 and CDR2: SGDLS and YYNGEE. V was clipped by 3 bases and J by 0 bases, with 16 bases between them. CDR3 nucleotides: TGTGCCAGCAGCGCCATCGGACTCCGGAGCTCCTACAATGAGCAGTTCTTC. This translates into CASSAIGLRSSYNEQFF.